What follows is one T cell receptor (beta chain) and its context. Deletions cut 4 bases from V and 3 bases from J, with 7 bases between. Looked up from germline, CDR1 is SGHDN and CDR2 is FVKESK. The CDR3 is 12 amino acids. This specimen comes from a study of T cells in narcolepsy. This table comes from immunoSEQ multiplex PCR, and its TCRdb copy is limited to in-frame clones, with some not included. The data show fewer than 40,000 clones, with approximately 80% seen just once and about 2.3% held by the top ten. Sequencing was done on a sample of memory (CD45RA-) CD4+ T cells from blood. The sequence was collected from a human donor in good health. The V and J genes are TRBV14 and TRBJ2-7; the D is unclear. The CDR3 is CASSLAHYEQYF. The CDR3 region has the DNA TGTGCCAGCAGCCTAGCCCACTACGAGCAGTACTTC.